This T cell receptor beta chain was identified during a study of T cells after yellow fever vaccination. CDR3 size: 16 residues. Trimming cost V 4 bases and J 2 bases, with 15 bases left between them. Germline V gives CDR1 LNHDA, CDR2 SQIVND (reference sequence). There are a few counts of this clonotype. The 5'RACE template-switching step produced TCR cDNA and added a universal primer site and UMIs. One entry per CDR3 protein results from TCRdb running MiXCR on the 5' RACE reads. The sample has some 670,000 distinct CDR3 sequences, 9% to 15% seen once; the top ten hold about 15%. The rearrangement links TRBV19 to TRBJ1-5; D remains ambiguous. The sample in question was PBMCs, obtained on the day of the yellow fever booster vaccination. The origin of this receptor is a man aged 25-45 years who received the YFV17D yellow fever vaccine. The CDR3 is CASSSPGRSGNQPQHF. CDR3 DNA: TGTGCCAGTAGTAGCCCGGGCAGGTCTGGCAATCAGCCCCAGCATTTT.